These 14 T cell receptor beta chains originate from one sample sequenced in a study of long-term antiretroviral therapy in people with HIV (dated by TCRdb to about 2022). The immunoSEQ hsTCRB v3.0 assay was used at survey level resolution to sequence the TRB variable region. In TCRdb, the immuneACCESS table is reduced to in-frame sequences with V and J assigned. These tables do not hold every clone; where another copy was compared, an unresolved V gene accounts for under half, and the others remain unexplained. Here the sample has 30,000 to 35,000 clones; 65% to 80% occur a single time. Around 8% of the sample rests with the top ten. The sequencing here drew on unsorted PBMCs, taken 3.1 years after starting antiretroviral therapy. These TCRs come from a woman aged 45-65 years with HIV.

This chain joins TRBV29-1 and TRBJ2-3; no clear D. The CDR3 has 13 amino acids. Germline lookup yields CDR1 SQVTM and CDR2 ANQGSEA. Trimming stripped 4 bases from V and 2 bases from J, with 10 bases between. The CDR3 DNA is TGCAGCGTTGGGACGGAAAACACAGATACGCAGTATTTT. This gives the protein CSVGTENTDTQYF.

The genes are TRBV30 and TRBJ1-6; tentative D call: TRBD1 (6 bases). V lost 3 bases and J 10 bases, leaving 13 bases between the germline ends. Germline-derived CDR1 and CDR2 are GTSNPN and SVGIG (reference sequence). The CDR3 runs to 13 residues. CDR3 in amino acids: CAWRRGQKSPLHF. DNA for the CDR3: TGTGCCTGGAGACGGGGACAAAAGTCACCCCTCCACTTT.

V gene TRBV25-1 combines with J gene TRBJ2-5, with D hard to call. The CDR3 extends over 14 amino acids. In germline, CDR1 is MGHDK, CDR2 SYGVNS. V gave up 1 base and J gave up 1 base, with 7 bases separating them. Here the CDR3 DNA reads TGTGCCAGCAGTGAATTTAACAGCCAAGAGACCCAGTACTTC. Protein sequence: CASSEFNSQETQYF.

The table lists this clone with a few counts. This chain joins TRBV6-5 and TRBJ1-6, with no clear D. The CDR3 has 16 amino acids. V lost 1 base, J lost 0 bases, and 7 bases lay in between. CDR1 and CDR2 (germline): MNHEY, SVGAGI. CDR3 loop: CASSYFSGSYNSPLHF. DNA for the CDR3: TGTGCCAGCAGTTACTTTAGCGGCTCCTATAATTCACCCCTCCACTTT.

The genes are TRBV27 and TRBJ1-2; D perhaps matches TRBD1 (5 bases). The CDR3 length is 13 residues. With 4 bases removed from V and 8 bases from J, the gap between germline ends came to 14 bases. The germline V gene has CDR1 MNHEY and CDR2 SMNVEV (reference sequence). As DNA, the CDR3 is TGTGCCAGCAGTTCGGGACCGCTTGGAGGCTACACCTTC. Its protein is CASSSGPLGGYTF.

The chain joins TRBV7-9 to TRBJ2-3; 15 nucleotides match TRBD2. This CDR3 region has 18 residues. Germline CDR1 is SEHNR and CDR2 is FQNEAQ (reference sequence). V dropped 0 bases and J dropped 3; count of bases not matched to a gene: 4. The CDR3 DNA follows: TGTGCCAGCAGCTTAGCCGGGACTAGCGGGGGGAAAACAGATACGCAGTATTTT. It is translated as CASSLAGTSGGKTDTQYF.

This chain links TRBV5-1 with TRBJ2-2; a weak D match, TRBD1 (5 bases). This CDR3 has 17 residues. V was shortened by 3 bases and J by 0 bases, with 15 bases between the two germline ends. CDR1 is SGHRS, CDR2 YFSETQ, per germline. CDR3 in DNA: TGCGCCAGCAGCTCCATACTCAGGGTCTCGAACACCGGGGAGCTGTTTTTT. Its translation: CASSSILRVSNTGELFF.

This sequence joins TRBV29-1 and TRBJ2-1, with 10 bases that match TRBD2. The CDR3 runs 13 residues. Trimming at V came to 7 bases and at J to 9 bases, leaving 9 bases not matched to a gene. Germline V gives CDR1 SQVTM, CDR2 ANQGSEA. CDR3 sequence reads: CSARASGGSEQFF. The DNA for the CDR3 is TGCAGCGCTAGGGCTAGCGGGGGATCTGAGCAGTTCTTC.

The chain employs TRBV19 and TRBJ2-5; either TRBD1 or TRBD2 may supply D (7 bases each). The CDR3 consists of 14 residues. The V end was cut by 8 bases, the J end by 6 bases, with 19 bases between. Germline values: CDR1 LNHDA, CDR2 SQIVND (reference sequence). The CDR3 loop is CASGGQGEGKTQYF. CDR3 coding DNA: TGTGCCAGTGGAGGTCAGGGGGAGGGAAAGACCCAGTACTTC. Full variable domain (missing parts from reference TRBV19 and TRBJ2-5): DGGITQSPKYLFRKEGQNVTLSCEQNLNHDAMYWYRQDPGQGLRLIYYSQIVNDFQKGDIAEGYSVSREKKESFPLTVTSAQKNPTAFYLCASGGQGEGKTQYFGPGTRLLVL.

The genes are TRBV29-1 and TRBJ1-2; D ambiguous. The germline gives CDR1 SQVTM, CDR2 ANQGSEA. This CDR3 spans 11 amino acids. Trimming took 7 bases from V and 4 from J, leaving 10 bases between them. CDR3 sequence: CSAPWGYGYTF. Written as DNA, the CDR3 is TGCAGCGCCCCCTGGGGCTATGGCTACACCTTC.

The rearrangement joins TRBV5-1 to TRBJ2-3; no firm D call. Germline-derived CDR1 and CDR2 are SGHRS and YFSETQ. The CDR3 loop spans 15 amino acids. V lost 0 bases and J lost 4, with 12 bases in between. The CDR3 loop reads CASSLGVRSADTQYF. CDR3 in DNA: TGCGCCAGCAGCTTGGGGGTCCGGTCCGCAGATACGCAGTATTTT.

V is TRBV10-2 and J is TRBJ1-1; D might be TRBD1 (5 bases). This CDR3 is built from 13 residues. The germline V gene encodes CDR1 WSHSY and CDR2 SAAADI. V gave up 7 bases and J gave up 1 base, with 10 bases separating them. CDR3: CASKPGANTEAFF. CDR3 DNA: TGCGCCAGCAAACCCGGGGCGAACACTGAAGCTTTCTTT.

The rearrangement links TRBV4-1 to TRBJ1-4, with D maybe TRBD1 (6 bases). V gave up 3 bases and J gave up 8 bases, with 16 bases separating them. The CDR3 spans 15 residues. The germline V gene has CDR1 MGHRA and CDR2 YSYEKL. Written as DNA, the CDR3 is TGCGCCAGCAGCCAGTTCCTCCAGGGGAACGAAAAACTGTTTTTT. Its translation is CASSQFLQGNEKLFF.

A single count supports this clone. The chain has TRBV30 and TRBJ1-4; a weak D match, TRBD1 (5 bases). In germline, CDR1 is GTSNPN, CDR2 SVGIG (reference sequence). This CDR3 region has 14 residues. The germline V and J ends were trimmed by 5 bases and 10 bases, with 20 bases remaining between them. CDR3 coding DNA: TGTGCCTGGGAGACCGGGGCAGGCAGCGGAAAACTGTTTTTT. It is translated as CAWETGAGSGKLFF.